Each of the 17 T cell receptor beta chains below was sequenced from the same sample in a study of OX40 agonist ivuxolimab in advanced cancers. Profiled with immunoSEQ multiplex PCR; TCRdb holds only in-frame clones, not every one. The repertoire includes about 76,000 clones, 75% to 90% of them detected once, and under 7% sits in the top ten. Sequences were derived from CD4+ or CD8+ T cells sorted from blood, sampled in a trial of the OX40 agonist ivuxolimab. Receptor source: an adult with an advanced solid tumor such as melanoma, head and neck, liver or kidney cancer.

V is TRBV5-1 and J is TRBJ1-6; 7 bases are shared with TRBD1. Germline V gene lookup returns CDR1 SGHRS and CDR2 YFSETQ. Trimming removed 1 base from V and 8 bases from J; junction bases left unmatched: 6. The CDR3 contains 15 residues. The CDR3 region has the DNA TGCGCCAGCAGCTTGCCGGGACAGACCCATTCACCCCTCCACTTT. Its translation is CASSLPGQTHSPLHF. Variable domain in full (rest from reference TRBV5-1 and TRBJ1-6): KAGVTQTPRYLIKTRGQQVTLSCSPISGHRSVSWYQQTPGQGLQFLFEYFSETQRNKGNFPGRFSGRQFSNSRSEMNVSTLELGDSALYLCASSLPGQTHSPLHFGNGTRLTVT.

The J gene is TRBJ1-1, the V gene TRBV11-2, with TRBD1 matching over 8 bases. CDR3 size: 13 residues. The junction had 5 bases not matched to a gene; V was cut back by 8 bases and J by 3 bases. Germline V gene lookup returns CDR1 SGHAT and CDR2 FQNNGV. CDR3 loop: CASARQGYTEAFF. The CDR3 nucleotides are TGTGCCAGCGCACGACAGGGGTACACTGAAGCTTTCTTT.

The CDR3 DNA follows: TGTGCCAGCAGCCGCGGACGGGCAGAGACTCGTCAAGAGACCCAGTACTTC. Residues: CASSRGRAETRQETQYF. The chain is built from TRBV4-2 and TRBJ2-5, with D hard to call. There are 17 residues in the CDR3. Per the germline V gene, CDR1 is LGHNA and CDR2 is YNFKEQ. V shed 4 bases and J shed 2 bases, with 20 bases lying between them.

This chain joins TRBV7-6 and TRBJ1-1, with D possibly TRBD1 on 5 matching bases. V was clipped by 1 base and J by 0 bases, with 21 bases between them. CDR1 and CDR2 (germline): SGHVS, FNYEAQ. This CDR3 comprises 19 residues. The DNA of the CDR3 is TGTGCCAGCAGCTTAGGGCTCATCGGGGCGGCTAATATGAACACTGAAGCTTTCTTT. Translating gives CASSLGLIGAANMNTEAFF.

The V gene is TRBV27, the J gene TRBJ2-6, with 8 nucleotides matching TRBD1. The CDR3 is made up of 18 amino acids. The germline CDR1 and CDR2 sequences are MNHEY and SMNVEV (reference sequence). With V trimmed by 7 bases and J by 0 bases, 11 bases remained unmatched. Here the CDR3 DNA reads TGTGCCAGCACCTACGGACAGGGCCGCGCCTCTGGGGCCAACGTCCTGACTTTC. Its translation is CASTYGQGRASGANVLTF.

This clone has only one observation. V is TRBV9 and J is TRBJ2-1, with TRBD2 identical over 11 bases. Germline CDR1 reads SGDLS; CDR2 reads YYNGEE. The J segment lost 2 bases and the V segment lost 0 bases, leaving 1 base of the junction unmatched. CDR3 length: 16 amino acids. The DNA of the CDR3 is TGTGCCAGCAGCGTAGATAGCGGGAGGGCCTACAATGAGCAGTTCTTC. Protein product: CASSVDSGRAYNEQFF.

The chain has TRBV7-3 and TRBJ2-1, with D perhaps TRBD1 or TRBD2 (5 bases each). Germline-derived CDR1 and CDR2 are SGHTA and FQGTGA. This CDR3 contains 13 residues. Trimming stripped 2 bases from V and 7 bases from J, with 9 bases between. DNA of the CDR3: TGTGCCAGCAGCTTAGAGGGGATTAATGAGCAGTTCTTC. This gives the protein CASSLEGINEQFF.

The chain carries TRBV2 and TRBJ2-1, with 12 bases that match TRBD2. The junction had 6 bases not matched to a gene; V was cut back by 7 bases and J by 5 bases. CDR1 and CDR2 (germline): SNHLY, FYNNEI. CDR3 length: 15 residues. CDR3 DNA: TGTGCCAGCACTCAGACTAGCGGGAGAAACAATGAGCAGTTCTTC. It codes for CASTQTSGRNNEQFF.

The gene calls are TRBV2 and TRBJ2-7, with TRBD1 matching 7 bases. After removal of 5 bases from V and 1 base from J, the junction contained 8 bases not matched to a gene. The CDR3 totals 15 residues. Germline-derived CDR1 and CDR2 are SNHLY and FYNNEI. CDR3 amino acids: CASSSWTGFSYEQYF. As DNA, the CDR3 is TGTGCCAGCAGTAGTTGGACAGGATTTTCCTACGAGCAGTACTTC.

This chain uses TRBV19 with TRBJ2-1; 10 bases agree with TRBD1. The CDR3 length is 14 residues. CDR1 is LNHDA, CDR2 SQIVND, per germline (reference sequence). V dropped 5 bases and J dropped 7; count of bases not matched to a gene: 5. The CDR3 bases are TGTGCCAGTAGTTCGACAGGGGGCGGGAATGAGCAGTTCTTC. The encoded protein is CASSSTGGGNEQFF. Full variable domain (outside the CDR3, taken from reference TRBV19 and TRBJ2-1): DGGITQSPKYLFRKEGQNVTLSCEQNLNHDAMYWYRQDPGQGLRLIYYSQIVNDFQKGDIAEGYSVSREKKESFPLTVTSAQKNPTAFYLCASSSTGGGNEQFFGPGTRLTVL.

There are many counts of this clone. CDR3 protein: CASSQLGASTEAFF. The CDR3 nucleotides are TGTGCCAGCAGCCAACTGGGGGCGAGCACTGAAGCTTTCTTT. This rearrangement joins TRBV4-2 to TRBJ1-1; D is possibly TRBD1 (6 bases). Trimming left V 2 bases short and J 4 bases short, with 11 bases between. CDR3 length: 14 residues. Germline CDR1 is LGHNA and CDR2 is YNFKEQ.

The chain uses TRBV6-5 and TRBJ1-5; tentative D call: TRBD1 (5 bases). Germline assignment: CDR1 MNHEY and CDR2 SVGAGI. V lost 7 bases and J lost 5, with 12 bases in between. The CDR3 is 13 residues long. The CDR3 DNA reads TGTGCCAGCAAAGGGGAGGGGTATCAGCCCCAGCATTTT. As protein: CASKGEGYQPQHF.

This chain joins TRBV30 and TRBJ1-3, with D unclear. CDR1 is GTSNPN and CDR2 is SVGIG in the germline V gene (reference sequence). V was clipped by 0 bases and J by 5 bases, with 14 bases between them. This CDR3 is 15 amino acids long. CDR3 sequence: CAWSVEGSFRNTIYF. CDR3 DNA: TGTGCCTGGAGTGTGGAAGGGTCCTTTCGAAACACCATATATTTT.

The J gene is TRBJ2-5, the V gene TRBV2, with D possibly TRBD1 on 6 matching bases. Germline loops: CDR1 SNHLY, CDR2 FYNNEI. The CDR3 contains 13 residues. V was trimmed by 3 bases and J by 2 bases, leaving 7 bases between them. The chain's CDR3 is CASSDDRQETQYF. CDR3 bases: TGTGCCAGCAGTGACGACAGGCAAGAGACCCAGTACTTC.

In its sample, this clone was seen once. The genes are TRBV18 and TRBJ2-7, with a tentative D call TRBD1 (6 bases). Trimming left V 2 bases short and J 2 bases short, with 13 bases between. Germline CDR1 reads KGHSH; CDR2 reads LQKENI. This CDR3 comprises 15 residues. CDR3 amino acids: CASSPRTGIPYEQYF. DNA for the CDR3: TGTGCCAGCTCACCAAGAACAGGGATCCCCTACGAGCAGTACTTC. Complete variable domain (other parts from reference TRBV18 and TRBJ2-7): NAGVMQNPRHLVRRRGQEARLRCSPMKGHSHVYWYRQLPEEGLKFMVYLQKENIIDESGMPKERFSAEFPKEGPSILRIQQVVRGDSAAYFCASSPRTGIPYEQYFGPGTRLTVT.

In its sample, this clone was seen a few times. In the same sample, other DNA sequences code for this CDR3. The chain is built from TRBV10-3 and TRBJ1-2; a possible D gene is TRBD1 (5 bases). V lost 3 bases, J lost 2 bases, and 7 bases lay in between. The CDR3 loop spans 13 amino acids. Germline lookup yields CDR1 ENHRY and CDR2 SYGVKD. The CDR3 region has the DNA TGTGCCATCAGTGAACGGGGCAACTATGGCTACACCTTC. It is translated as CAISERGNYGYTF.

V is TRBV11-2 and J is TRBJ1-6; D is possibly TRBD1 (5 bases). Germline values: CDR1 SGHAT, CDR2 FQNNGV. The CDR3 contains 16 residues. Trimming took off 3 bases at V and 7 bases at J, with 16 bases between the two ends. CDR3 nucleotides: TGTGCCAGCAGCTTTCAGCAGGGAGCCGGAAATTCACCCCTCCACTTT. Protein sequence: CASSFQQGAGNSPLHF.